This TCR beta chain was profiled in a study of blood T cell repertoires in COVID-19 (dated by TCRdb to the early 2020s). In the study overall: The collaborator samples originated in the United States, Italy and Spain and spanned the acute and convalescent phases of COVID-19. The dataset comprised deeply sampled blood TCRbeta repertoires from subjects exposed to, actively infected with, or recovered from COVID-19. Where HLA class I and class II types were available, the types were taken from metadata supplied by the sample provider, not from assay-based typing. Samples were obtained from the ongoing ImmuneRACE study (first 160 participants) and from some 1,200 subjects provided by 6 global collaborators. The repertoires were released in a freely available public database intended as a resource for research on the immune response to SARS-CoV-2. The material from the prospective study consisted of cDNA or gDNA derived from T cells, B-cell-depleted T cells, or PBMCs. Sample metadata almost always included a de-identified subject ID, COVID-19 status, age in years and sex. Study-level results and caveats: The quantity of clinical and demographic metadata differed by source and by participant and was supplied without curation.

The CDR3 goes from the cysteine to the phenylalanine over 18 residues. Solely the CDR3 DNA is kept, with 54 bases framed from the first base. V is trimmed back by 4 bases and J by 4 bases, and the junction contains 13 bases that no gene match accounts for. TCRbeta CDR3 regions were amplified from genomic DNA using the immunoSEQ Assay, a bias-controlled multiplex PCR. On the authors' methods: The number of nucleated cells in each sample was estimated by amplification of reference gene primers within the assay. To quantify the absolute abundance of each unique TCRbeta CDR3 rearrangement, sequence reads were collapsed and filtered. For each sample, productive Simpson clonality was calculated as the square root of Simpson's diversity index across productive rearrangements. In TCRdb, the immuneACCESS table is reduced to in-frame sequences with V and J assigned. These tables do not hold every clone; where another copy was compared, an unresolved V gene accounts for under half, and the others remain unexplained. The V and J calls and clone size come from that table; D and trimming were worked out from the DNA. The sample data list 90,000 to 150,000 clones, and about 80% of these were observed just once. 3% to 4.5% of the sample comes from the top ten.

The collaborating institutions used their own protocols to collect whole blood in K2EDTA tubes. For TCRbeta analysis, collaborator samples were shipped as frozen whole blood, as isolated PBMCs, or as DNA extracted from either sample type. In the case of this clone: This clone's antigen is unknown. Per-base qualities were not stored, and no clone one base away is much larger.

The V and J genes are TRBV23-1 and TRBJ2-6; TRBD1 aligns with 7 central bases. Being an ORF, TRBV23-1 has a function that is uncertain. Material for sequencing was peripheral blood. This receptor was obtained from a woman at least 80 years old with acute or convalescent COVID-19. The sequenced DNA: TGCGCCAGCAGTCCCTCGAACAGGGGTTGTTCGGGGGCCAACGTCCTGACTTTC. It translates to CASSPSNRGCSGANVLTF.